This TCR beta chain was identified in a study of T-cell reconstitution after alpha-beta-depleted transplantation in children. V gave up 0 bases and J gave up 0 bases, with 8 bases separating them. CDR1 and CDR2 (germline): SGHRS, YFSETQ. There are 15 residues in the CDR3. Molecular barcoding with unique molecular identifiers was used for the TCRbeta library. TCRdb reanalysed the PCR reads using MiXCR and keeps one entry per CDR3 protein. The repertoire includes 100,000 to 120,000 distinct CDR3 sequences, 10% to 13% of them detected once, and around 8.5% sits in the top ten. This clonotype has at least ten counts.

V usage is TRBV5-1 and J usage is TRBJ2-3; D possibly corresponds to TRBD1 (5 bases). The sample was PBMCs from the stem cell graft donor, taken from the stem cell graft. The clonotype originates from a human donor who donated a stem cell graft to a child with acute lymphoblastic leukemia. Here the CDR3 reads CASSLGQTSTDTQYF. CDR3 coding DNA: TGCGCCAGCAGCTTGGGACAGACTAGCACAGATACGCAGTATTTT.